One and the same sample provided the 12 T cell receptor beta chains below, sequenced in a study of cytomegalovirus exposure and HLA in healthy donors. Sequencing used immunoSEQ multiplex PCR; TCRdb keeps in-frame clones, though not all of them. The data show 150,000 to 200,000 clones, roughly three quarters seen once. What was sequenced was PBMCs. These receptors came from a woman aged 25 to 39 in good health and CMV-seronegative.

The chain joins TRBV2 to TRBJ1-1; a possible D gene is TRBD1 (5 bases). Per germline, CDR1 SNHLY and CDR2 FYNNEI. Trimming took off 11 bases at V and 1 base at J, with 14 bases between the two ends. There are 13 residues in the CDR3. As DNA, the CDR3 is TGTGCCGGTATGACAGAGTGGAACACTGAAGCTTTCTTT. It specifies CAGMTEWNTEAFF.

The CDR3 DNA reads as TGTGCCAGCAGCCAAGAAGCGGGCCGAAGCTATGGCTACACCTTC. Protein sequence: CASSQEAGRSYGYTF. The gene calls are TRBV14 and TRBJ1-2; D ambiguous. The germline V gene encodes CDR1 SGHDN and CDR2 FVKESK. V was pared by 0 bases and J by 4 bases, with 12 bases between. This CDR3 spans 15 amino acids.

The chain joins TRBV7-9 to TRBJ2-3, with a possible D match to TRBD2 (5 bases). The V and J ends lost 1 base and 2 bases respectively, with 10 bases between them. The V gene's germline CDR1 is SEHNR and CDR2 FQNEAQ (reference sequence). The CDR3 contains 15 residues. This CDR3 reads CASSLVSGFTDTQYF. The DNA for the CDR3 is TGTGCCAGCAGCTTAGTGTCGGGATTCACAGATACGCAGTATTTT. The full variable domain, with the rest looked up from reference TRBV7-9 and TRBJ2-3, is DTGVSQNPRHKITKRGQNVTFRCDPISEHNRLYWYRQTLGQGPEFLTYFQNEAQLEKSRLLSDRFSAERPKGSFSTLEIQRTEQGDSAMYLCASSLVSGFTDTQYFGPGTRLTVL.

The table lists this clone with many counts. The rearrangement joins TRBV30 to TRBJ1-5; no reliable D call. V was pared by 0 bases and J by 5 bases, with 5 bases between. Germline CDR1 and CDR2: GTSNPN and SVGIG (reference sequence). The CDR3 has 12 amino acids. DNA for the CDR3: TGTGCCTGGAGTGTCGACTATCAGCCCCAGCATTTT. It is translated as CAWSVDYQPQHF.

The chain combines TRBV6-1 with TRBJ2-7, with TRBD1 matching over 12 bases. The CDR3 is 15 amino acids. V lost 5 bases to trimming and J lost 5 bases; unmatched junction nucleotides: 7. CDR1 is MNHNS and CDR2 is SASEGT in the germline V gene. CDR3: CASSIGTGGSDEQYF. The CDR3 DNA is TGTGCCAGCAGTATAGGGACAGGGGGCAGCGACGAGCAGTACTTC.

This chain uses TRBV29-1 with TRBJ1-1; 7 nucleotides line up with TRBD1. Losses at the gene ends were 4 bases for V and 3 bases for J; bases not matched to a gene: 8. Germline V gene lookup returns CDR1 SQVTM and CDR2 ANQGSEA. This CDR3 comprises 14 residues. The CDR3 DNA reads TGCAGCGTTGTCCCGACAGGGCTGTACACTGAAGCTTTCTTT. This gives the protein CSVVPTGLYTEAFF.

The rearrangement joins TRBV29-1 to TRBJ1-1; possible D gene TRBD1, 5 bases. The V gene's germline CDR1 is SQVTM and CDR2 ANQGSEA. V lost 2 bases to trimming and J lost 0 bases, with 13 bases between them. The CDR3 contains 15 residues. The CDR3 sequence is CSVEYGRGVNTEAFF. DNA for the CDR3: TGCAGCGTTGAATATGGTCGGGGGGTGAACACTGAAGCTTTCTTT.

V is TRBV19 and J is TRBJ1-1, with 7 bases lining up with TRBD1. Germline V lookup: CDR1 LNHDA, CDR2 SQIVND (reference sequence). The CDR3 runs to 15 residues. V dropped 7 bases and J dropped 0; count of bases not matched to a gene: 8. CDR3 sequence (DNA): TGTGCCAGTACTCCCACCCAGGGGGTGAACACTGAAGCTTTCTTT. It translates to CASTPTQGVNTEAFF. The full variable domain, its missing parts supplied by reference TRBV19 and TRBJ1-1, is DGGITQSPKYLFRKEGQNVTLSCEQNLNHDAMYWYRQDPGQGLRLIYYSQIVNDFQKGDIAEGYSVSREKKESFPLTVTSAQKNPTAFYLCASTPTQGVNTEAFFGQGTRLTVV.

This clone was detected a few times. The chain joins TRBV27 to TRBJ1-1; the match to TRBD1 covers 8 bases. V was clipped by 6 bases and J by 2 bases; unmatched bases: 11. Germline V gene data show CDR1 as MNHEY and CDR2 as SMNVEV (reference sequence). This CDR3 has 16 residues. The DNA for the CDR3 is TGTGCCAGCAGGTATCAGGGGGCCCAACGTAACACTGAAGCTTTCTTT. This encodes CASRYQGAQRNTEAFF.

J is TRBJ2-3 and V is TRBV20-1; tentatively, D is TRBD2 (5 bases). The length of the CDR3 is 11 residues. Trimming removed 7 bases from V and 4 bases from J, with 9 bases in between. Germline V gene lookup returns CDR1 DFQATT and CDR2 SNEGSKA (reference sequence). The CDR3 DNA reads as TGCAGTGTCGAGAGGGCAGATACGCAGTATTTT. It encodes CSVERADTQYF.

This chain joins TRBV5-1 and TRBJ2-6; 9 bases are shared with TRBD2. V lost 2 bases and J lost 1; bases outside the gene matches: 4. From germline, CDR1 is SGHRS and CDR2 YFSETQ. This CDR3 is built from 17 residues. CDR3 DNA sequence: TGCGCCAGCAGCTTAACTACTAGCGGGTCTGGGGCCAACGTCCTGACTTTC. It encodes CASSLTTSGSGANVLTF.

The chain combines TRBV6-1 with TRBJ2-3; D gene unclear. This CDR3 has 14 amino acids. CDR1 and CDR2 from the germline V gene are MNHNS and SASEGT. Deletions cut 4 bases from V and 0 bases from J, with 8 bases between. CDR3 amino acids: CASSASYSTDTQYF. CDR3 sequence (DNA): TGTGCCAGCAGTGCGAGTTATAGCACAGATACGCAGTATTTT.